Shown below are 2 T cell receptor beta chains from a single sample sequenced in a study of blood T cell repertoires in COVID-19. The table came from immunoSEQ multiplex PCR; TCRdb's copy has only in-frame clones and leaves some out. Altogether 400,000 or so clones are present, around nine tenths being singletons, with the ten largest covering 3%. The sample consisted of peripheral blood. These receptors originate from a human donor in a cohort sampled during active COVID-19.

V gene TRBV29-1 combines with J gene TRBJ2-4; D unclear. Per germline, CDR1 SQVTM and CDR2 ANQGSEA. Trimming pared 4 bases from V and 0 bases from J, leaving 7 bases between. The CDR3 consists of 13 residues. Here the CDR3 DNA reads TGCAGCGTTGCGATACAAGCCAAAAACATTCAGTACTTC. Encoded protein: CSVAIQAKNIQYF.

This chain joins TRBV19 and TRBJ2-7, with 7 positions matching TRBD1. The V and J ends lost 9 bases and 5 bases, in that order; junction bases with no gene match: 7. Germline loops: CDR1 LNHDA, CDR2 SQIVND (reference sequence). The length of the CDR3 is 12 residues. The CDR3 bases are TGTGCCAGCGCAGGGGGTTTCAACGAGCAGTACTTC. Its protein is CASAGGFNEQYF.